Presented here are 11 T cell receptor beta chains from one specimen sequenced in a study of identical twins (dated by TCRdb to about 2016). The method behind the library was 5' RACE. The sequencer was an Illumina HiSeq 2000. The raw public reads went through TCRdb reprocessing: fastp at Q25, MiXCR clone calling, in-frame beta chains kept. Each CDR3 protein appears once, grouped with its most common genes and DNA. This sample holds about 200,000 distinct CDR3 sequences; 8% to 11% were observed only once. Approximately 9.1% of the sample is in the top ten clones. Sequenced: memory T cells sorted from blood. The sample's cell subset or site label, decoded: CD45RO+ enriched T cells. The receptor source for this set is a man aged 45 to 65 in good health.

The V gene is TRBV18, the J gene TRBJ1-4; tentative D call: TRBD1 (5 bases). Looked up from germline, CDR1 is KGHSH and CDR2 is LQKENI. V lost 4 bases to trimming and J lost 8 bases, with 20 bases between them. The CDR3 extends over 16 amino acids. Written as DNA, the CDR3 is TGTGCCAGCTCACTACTCACAGGAAGGAGCTACGAAAAACTGTTTTTT. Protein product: CASSLLTGRSYEKLFF.

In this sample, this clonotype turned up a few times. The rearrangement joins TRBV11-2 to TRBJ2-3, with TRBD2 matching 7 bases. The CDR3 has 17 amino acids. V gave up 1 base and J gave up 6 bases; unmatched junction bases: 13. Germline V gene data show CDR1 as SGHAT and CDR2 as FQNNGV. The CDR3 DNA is TGTGCCAGCAGCTTAGTGGCTAGCGGCCGGAGGAGGGATACGCAGTATTTT. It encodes CASSLVASGRRRDTQYF.

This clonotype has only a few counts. DNA for the CDR3: TGTGCCAGCAGTTACCCCTTACTAGCGGGGTACAGCACAGATACGCAGTATTTT. Its translation is CASSYPLLAGYSTDTQYF. The gene calls are TRBV6-2 or TRBV6-3 and TRBJ2-3, with TRBD2 matching over 10 bases. Germline CDR1 reads MNHEY; CDR2 reads SVGEGT. Trimming cost V 2 bases and J 0 bases; bases outside gene matches: 8. The CDR3 is 18 residues long.

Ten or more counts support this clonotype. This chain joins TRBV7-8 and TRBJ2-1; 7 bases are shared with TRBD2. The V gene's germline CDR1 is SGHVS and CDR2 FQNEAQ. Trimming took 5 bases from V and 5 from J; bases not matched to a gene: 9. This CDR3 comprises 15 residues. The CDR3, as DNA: TGTGCCAGCAGCCAAGGACTAGACCGAAACAATGAGCAGTTCTTC. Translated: CASSQGLDRNNEQFF. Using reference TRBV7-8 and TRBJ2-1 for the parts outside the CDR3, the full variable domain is GAGVSQSPRYKVAKRGQDVALRCDPISGHVSLFWYQQALGQGPEFLTYFQNEAQLDKSGLPSDRFFAERPEGSVSTLKIQRTQQEDSAVYLCASSQGLDRNNEQFFGPGTRLTVL.

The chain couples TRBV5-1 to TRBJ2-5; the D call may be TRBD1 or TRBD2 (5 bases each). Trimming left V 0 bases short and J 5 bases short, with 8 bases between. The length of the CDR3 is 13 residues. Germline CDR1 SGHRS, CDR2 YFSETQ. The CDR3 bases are TGCGCCAGCAGCTTGGAAGGGGACGAGACCCAGTACTTC. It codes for CASSLEGDETQYF.

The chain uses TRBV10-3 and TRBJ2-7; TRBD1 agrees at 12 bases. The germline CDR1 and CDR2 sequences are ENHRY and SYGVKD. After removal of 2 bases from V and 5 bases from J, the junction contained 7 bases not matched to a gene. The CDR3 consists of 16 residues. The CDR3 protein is CAISERTGTGGHEQYF. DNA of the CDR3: TGTGCCATCAGTGAGCGCACCGGGACAGGGGGCCACGAGCAGTACTTC.

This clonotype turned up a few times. The CDR3 DNA follows: TGTGCCAGCTCACCTTCCGGGGAGAACACTGAAGCTTTCTTT. Protein sequence: CASSPSGENTEAFF. The V gene is TRBV18, the J gene TRBJ1-1; no firm D call. The CDR3 contains 14 residues. Looked up from germline, CDR1 is KGHSH and CDR2 is LQKENI. Trimming removed 3 bases at V and 1 base at J, with 9 bases between.

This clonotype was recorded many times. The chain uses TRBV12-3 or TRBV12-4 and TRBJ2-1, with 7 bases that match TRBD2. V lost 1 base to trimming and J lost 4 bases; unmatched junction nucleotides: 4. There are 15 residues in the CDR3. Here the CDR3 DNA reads TGTGCCAGCAGTTTAGGGGGAGGGAAGTACAATGAGCAGTTCTTC. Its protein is CASSLGGGKYNEQFF.

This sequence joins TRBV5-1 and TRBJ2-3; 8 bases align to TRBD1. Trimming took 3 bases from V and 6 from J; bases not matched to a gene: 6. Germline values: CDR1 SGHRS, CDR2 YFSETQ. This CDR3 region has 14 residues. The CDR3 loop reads CASSSGTGPDTQYF. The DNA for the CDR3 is TGCGCCAGCAGCTCTGGGACAGGTCCTGATACGCAGTATTTT.

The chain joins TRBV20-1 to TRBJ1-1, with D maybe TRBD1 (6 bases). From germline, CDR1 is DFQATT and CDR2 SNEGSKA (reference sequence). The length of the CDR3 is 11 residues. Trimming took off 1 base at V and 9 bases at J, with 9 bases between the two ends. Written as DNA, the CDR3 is TGCAGTGCTAGAGTGGGGGGGCAAGCTTTCTTT. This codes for CSARVGGQAFF.

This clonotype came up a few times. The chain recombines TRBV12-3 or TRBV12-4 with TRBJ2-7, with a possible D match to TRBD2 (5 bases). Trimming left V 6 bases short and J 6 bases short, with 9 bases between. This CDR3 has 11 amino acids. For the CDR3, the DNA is TGTGCCAGCAGAGCGGCCTCCGAGCAGTACTTC. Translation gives CASRAASEQYF.